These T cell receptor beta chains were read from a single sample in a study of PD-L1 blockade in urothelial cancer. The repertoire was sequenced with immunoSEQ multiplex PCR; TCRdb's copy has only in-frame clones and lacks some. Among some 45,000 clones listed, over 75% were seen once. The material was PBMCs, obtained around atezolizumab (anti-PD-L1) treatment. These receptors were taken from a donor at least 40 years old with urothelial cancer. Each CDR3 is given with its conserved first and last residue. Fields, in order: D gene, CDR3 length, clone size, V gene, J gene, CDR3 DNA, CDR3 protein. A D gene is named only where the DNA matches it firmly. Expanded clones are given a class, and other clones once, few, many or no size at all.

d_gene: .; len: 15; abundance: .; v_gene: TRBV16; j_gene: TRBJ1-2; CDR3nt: TGTGCCAGCAGCCCCCCTGGGGGGGGGAACTATGGCTACACCTTC; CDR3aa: CASSPPGGGNYGYTF
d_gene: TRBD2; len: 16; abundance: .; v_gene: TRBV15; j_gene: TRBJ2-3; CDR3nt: TGTGCCACCAGCAGGGGACGCGGGGGGGACACAGATACGCAGTATTTT; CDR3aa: CATSRGRGGDTDTQYF
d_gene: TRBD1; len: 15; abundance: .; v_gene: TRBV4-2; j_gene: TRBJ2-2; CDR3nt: TGTGCCAGCAGCCCCGACAGGGGAAACACCGGGGAGCTGTTTTTT; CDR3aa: CASSPDRGNTGELFF
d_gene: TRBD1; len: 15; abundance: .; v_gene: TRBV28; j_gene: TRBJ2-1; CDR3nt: TGTGCCAGCAGTTCCCGGGGACAGGGGGCTGATGAGCAGTTCTTC; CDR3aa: CASSSRGQGADEQFF
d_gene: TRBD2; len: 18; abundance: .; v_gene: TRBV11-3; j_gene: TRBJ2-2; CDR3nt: TGTGCCAGCAGCTTAGACTCCCGGCTAGCGGGAGTGGACGGGGAGCTGTTTTTT; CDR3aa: CASSLDSRLAGVDGELFF
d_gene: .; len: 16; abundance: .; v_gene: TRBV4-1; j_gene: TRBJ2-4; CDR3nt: TGCGCCAGCAGCACCAAACGAGATGATGCCAAAAACATTCAGTACTTC; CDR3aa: CASSTKRDDAKNIQYF
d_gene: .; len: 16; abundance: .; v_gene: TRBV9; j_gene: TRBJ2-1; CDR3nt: TGTGCCAGCAGCGCCGGGGGGGGGACAGGGTACAATGAGCAGTTCTTC; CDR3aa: CASSAGGGTGYNEQFF
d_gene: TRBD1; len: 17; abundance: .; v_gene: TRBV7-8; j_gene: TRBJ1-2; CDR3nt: TGTGCCAGCAGCCCCAGAGGGGCAGGGGGCGGAGTCTATGGCTACACCTTC; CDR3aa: CASSPRGAGGGVYGYTF
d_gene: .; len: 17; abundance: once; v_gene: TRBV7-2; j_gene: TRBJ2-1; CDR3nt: TGTGCCAGCACCCTTGGTGGGGGCGGCCACTTCAGCAATGAGCAGTTCTTC; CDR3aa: CASTLGGGGHFSNEQFF
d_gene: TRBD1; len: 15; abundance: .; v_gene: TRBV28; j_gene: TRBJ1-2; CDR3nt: TGTGCCAGCAGTTTGGGGGACAGGGGCCTTTGGGGCTACACCTTC; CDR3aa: CASSLGDRGLWGYTF
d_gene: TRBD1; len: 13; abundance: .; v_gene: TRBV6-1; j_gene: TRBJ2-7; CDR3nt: TGTGCCTCGCGGCGCGGACAGGACTACGAGCAGTACTTC; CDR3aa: CASRRGQDYEQYF
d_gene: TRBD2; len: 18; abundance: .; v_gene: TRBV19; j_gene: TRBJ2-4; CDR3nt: TGTGCCAGTAGTATAGCCTATGGGACTAGCGGGAGTCGAGACATTCAGTACTTC; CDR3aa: CASSIAYGTSGSRDIQYF
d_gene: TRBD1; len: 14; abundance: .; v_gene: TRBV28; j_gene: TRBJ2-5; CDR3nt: TGTGCCAGCAGTTCCCCGGACAGGCAAGAGACCCAGTACTTC; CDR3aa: CASSSPDRQETQYF
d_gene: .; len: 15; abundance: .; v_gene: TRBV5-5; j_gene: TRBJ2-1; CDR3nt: TGTGCCAGCAGCTTGTTGGCTGGGGGGTACAATGAGCAGTTCTTC; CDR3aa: CASSLLAGGYNEQFF
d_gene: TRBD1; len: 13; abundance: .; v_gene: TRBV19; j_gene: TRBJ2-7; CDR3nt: TGTGCCAGTACCACACAGGGGGCGGGCGAGCAGTACTTC; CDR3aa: CASTTQGAGEQYF
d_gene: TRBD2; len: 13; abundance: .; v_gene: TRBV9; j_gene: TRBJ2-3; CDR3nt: TGTGCCAGCAGCGAGCGGGGTGGGGATACGCAGTATTTT; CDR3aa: CASSERGGDTQYF
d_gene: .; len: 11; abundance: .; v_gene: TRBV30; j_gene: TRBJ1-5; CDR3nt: TGTGCCTGGGTGGAGGGTCAGCCCCAGCATTTT; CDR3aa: CAWVEGQPQHF
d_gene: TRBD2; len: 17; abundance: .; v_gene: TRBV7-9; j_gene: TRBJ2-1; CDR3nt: TGTGCCAGCAGCCCCATTCCGGGACTAGCGGTACACAATGAGCAGTTCTTC; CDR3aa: CASSPIPGLAVHNEQFF
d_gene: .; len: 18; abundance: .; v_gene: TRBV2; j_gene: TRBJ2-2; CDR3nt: TGTGCCAGCAGTGAAGCGCTTGGTAGGGGCAAGGGCACCGGGGAGCTGTTTTTT; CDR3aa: CASSEALGRGKGTGELFF
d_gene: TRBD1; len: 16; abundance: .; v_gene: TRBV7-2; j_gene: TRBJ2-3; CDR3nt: TGTGCCAGCAGCTTAGTGGCAGGGGGCGAGGTAGATACGCAGTATTTT; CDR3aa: CASSLVAGGEVDTQYF
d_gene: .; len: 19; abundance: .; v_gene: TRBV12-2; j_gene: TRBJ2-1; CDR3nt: TGTGCAAGTCGCCCACACGACGAGCGGGACCCCACCTCCTACAATGAGCAGTTCTTC; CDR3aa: CASRPHDERDPTSYNEQFF
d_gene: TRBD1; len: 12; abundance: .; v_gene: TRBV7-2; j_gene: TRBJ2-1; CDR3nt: TGTGCCAGCAGCCGACAGGGGTTTGAGCAGTTCTTC; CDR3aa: CASSRQGFEQFF
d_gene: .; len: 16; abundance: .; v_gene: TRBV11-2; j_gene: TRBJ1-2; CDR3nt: TGTGCCAGCAGCTCCCCCGTGGCCGAAAGGGGCTATGGCTACACCTTC; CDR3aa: CASSSPVAERGYGYTF
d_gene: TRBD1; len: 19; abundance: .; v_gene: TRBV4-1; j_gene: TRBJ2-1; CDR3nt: TGCGCCAGCAGCCAAGGGGCGGACAGGACTTTCCTATCCTACAATGAGCAGTTCTTC; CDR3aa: CASSQGADRTFLSYNEQFF
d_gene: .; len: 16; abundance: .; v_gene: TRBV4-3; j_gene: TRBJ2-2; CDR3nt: TGCGCCAGCAGCCGAACACCCGGGGGGAACACCGGGGAGCTGTTTTTT; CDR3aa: CASSRTPGGNTGELFF
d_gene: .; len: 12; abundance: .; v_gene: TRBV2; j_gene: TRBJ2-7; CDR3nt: TGTGCCAGCAGTGACCAGGGCTACGAGCAGTACTTC; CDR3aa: CASSDQGYEQYF
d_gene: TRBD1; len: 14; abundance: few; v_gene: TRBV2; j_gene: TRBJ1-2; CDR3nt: TGTGCCAGCAGTGAAGGACAGGGACGCTATGGCTACACCTTC; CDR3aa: CASSEGQGRYGYTF
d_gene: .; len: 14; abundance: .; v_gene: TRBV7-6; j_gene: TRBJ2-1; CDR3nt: TGTGCCAGCAGCTTAGCGGAGGCCTACAATGAGCAGTTCTTC; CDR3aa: CASSLAEAYNEQFF
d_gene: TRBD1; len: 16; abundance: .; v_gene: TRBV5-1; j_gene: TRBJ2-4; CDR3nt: TGCGCCAGCAGCACCACGACAGGGACGGGCAAAAACATTCAGTACTTC; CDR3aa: CASSTTTGTGKNIQYF
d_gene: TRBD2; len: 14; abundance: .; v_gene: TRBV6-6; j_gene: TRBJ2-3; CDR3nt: TGTGCCAGCAGTGCACTAGCGGGAAGGGATACGCAGTATTTT; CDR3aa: CASSALAGRDTQYF
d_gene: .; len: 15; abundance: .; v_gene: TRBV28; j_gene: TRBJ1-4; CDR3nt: TGTGCCAGCAGCTTACAGGGATCGACTAATGAAAAACTGTTTTTT; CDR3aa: CASSLQGSTNEKLFF
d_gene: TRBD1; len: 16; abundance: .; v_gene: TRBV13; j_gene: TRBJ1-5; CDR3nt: TGTGCCAGCAGCTTAGGCGCAGGGGGGAGCAATCAGCCCCAGCATTTT; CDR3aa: CASSLGAGGSNQPQHF
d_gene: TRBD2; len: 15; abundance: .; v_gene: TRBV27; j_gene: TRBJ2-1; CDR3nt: TGTGCCAGCAGCAAAGCGGGGAACTCCTACAATGAGCAGTTCTTC; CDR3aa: CASSKAGNSYNEQFF
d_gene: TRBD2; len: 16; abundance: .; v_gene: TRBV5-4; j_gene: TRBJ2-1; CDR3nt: TGTGCCAGCAGCTTGGCCCTCGGGGGAGGGCGCAATGAGCAGTTCTTC; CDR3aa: CASSLALGGGRNEQFF
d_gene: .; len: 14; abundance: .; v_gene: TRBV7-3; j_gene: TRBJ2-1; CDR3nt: TGTGCCAGCAGCTTAATGCCGACGGGCAATGAGCAGTTCTTC; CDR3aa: CASSLMPTGNEQFF
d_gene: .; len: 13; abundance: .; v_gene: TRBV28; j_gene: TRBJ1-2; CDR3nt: TGTGCCAGCAGTTTGGCCCCTGGGCATGGCTACACCTTC; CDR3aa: CASSLAPGHGYTF
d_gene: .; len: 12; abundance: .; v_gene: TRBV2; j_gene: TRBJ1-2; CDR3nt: TGTGCCAGCAGTGGGGTGGAGGGGGGCTACACCTTC; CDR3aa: CASSGVEGGYTF
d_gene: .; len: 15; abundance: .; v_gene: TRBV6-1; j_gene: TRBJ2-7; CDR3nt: TGTGCCAGCAGTGAAGGGGCGGGCCTGTTATACGAGCAGTACTTC; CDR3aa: CASSEGAGLLYEQYF
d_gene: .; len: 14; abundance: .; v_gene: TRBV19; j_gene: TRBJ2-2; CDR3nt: TGTGCCAGCCACAAGGGAGACCGGGCCGGGGAGCTGTTTTTT; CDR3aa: CASHKGDRAGELFF
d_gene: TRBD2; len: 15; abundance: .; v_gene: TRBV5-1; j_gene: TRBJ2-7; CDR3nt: TGCGCCAGCAGCTTAGGGGCGGGAGCCGGGCGCGAGCAGTACTTC; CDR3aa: CASSLGAGAGREQYF
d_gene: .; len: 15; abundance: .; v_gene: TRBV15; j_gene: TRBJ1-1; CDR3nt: TGTGCCACCAGCAGAATTAGACAGCCAAACACTGAAGCTTTCTTT; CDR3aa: CATSRIRQPNTEAFF
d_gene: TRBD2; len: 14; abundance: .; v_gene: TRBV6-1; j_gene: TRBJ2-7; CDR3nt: TGTGCCAGCGCCACCCTAGCGGACTTCTACGAGCAGTACTTC; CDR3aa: CASATLADFYEQYF
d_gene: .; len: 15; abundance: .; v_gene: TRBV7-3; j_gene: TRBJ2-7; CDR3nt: TGTGCCAGCAGCTTAAGGGCAGGGGCCCCCTACGAGCAGTACTTC; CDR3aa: CASSLRAGAPYEQYF
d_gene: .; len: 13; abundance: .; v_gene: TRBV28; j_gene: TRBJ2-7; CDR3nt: TGTGCCAGCAGTTTTTCGGGGGCCTACGAGCAGTACTTC; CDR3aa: CASSFSGAYEQYF
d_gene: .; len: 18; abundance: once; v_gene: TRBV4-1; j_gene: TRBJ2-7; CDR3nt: TGCGCCAGCAGCCAAGGGCCCAACTCCGGGACACTCACCTACGAGCAGTACTTC; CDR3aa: CASSQGPNSGTLTYEQYF
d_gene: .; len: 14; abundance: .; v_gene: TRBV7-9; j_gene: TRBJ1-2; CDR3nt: TGTGCCAGCAGCTTAGTTTCCCAGGGGACTGGCTACACCTTC; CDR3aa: CASSLVSQGTGYTF
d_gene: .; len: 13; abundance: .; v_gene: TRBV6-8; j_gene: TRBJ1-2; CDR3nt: TGTGCCAGCAGCCCCGCAGGGAACTATGGCTACACCTTC; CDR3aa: CASSPAGNYGYTF
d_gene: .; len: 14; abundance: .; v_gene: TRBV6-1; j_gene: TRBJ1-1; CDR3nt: TGTGCCAGCAGTGAAATCTTGGGCCGGTCAGAAGCTTTCTTT; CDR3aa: CASSEILGRSEAFF
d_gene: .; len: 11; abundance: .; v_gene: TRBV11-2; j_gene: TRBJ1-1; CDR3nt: TGTGCCAGCAGCCGGACAGTTGAAGCTTTCTTT; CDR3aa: CASSRTVEAFF
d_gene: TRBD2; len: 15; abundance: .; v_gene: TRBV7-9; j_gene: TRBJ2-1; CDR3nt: TGTGCCAGCAGTCCGGGGGGGACTCGTTGGGATGAGCAGTTCTTC; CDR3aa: CASSPGGTRWDEQFF
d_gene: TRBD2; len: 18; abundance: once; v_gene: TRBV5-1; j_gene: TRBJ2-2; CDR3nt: TGCGCCAGCAGCTTGGTACCCACTAGCGGGAGGTCCACCGGGGAGCTGTTTTTT; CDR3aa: CASSLVPTSGRSTGELFF
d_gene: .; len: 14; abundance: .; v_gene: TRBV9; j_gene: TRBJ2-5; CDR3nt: TGTGCCAGCAGCGTAGCAGGGAATGAGCAGACCCAGTACTTC; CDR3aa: CASSVAGNEQTQYF
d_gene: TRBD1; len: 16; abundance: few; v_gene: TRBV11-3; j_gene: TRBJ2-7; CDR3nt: TGTGCCAGCAGCCAGGGGGGCACAGGGGGCGGGGACGAGCAGTACTTC; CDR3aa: CASSQGGTGGGDEQYF
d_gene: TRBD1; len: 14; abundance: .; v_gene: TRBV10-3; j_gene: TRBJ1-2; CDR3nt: TGTGCCATCAAGCCGGGACAGGGGCGGGATGGCTACACCTTC; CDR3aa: CAIKPGQGRDGYTF
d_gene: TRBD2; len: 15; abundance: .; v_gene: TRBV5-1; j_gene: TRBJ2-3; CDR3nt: TGCGCCAGCAGCTTGGCGCGGGGGAGTGGGGATACGCAGTATTTT; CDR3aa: CASSLARGSGDTQYF
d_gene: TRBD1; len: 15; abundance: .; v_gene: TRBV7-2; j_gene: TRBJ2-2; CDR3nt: TGTGCCAGCAGCTCACCGGGACAGATAACCGGGGAGCTGTTTTTT; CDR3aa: CASSSPGQITGELFF
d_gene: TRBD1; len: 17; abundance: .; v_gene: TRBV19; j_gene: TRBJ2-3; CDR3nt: TGTGCCAGTAGTACGGGACAGGGAAAAGCTAGCACAGATACGCAGTATTTT; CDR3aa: CASSTGQGKASTDTQYF
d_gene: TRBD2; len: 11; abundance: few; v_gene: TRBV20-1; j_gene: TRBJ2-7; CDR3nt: TGCAGTGCCCAGGGACTAGTCGAGCAGTACTTC; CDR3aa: CSAQGLVEQYF